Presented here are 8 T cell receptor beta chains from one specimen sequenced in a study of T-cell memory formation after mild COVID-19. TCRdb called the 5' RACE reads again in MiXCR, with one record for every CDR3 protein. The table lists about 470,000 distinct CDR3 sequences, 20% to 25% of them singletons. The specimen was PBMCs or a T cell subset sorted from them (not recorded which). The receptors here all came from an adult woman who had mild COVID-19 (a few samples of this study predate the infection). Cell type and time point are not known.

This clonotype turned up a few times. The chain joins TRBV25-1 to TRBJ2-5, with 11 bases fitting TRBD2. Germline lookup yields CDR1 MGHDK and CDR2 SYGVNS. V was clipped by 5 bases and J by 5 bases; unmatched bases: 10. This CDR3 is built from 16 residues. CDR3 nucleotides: TGTGCCAGCAGTATAGCGGGAGGGCCAGTCCGTGAGACCCAGTACTTC. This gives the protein CASSIAGGPVRETQYF.

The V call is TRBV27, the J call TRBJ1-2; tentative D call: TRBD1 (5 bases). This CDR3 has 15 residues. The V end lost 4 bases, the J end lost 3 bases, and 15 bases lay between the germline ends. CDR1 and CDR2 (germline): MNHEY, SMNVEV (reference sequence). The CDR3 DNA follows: TGTGCCAGCAGTTATGGGGGGAGTTTATACTATGGCTACACCTTC. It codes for CASSYGGSLYYGYTF.

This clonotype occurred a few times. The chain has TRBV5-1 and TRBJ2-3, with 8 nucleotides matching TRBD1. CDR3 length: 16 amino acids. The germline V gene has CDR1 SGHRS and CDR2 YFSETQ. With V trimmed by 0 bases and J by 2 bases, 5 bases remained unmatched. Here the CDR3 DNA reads TGCGCCAGCAGCTTGGATGAGACAGGGGTCACAGATACGCAGTATTTT. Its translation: CASSLDETGVTDTQYF.

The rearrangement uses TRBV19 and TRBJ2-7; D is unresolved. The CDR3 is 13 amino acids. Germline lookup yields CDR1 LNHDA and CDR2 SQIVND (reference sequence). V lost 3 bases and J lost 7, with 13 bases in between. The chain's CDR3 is CASSILPLTEQYF. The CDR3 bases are TGTGCCAGTAGTATCCTCCCCCTGACGGAGCAGTACTTC.

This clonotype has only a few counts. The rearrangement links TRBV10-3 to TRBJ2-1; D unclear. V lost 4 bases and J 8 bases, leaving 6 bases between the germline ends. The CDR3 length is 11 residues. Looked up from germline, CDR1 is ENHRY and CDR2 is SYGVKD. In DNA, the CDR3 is TGTGCCATCAGTGCCGCGTATGAGCAGTTCTTC. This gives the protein CAISAAYEQFF.

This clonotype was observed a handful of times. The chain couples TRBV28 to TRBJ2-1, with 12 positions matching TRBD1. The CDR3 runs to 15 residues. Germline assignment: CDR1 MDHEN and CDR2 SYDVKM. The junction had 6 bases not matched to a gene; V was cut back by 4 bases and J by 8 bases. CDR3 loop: CASSSPGTGGDEQFF. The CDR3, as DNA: TGTGCCAGCAGTTCCCCGGGGACAGGGGGCGATGAGCAGTTCTTC.

The CDR3: CASSHPGKDTQYF. CDR3 in DNA: TGTGCCAGCAGCCACCCAGGGAAAGATACGCAGTATTTT. The chain links TRBV7-9 to TRBJ2-3, with D possibly TRBD1 on 5 matching bases. Looked up from germline, CDR1 is SEHNR and CDR2 is FQNEAQ (reference sequence). The CDR3 contains 13 residues. The V gene lost 5 bases and the J gene lost 5 bases, with 11 bases spanning the gap.

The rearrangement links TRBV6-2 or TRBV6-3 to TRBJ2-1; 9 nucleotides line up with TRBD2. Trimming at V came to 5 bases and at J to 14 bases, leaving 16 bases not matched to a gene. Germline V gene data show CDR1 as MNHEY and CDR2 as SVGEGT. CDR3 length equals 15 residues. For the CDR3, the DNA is TGTGCCAGCAGTCCGTGGGCCGGGACTAGCTGGTTTAAGTTCTTC. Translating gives CASSPWAGTSWFKFF.